This TCR beta chain was recovered during a study of beta chain features in type 1 diabetes. With regard to this clone: Other DNA sequences in the same sample also yield this CDR3.

The study reverse transcribed the entire isolated RNA, so it sequenced expressed TCRB transcripts. Method: immunoSEQ multiplex PCR; TCRdb's copy keeps in-frame clones and lacks some. The sample has about 400,000 clones, roughly 12% seen once. The CDR3 is 13 amino acids. V dropped 4 bases and J dropped 3; count of bases not matched to a gene: 2. Germline V lookup: CDR1 SGHDN, CDR2 FVKESK. Stem cell-like memory, regulatory, central memory and naive CD4+ cells were sorted via CD45RO/CCR7/CD25/CD127/CD95/CD27. The chain couples TRBV14 to TRBJ1-2; TRBD1 aligns across 7 bases. Source material: naive CD4+ T cells from blood. The TCR was taken from a man aged 18-30 years in good health. The CDR3 is CASSRDRDYGYTF. DNA of the CDR3: TGTGCCAGCAGCCGCGACAGGGACTATGGCTACACCTTC.